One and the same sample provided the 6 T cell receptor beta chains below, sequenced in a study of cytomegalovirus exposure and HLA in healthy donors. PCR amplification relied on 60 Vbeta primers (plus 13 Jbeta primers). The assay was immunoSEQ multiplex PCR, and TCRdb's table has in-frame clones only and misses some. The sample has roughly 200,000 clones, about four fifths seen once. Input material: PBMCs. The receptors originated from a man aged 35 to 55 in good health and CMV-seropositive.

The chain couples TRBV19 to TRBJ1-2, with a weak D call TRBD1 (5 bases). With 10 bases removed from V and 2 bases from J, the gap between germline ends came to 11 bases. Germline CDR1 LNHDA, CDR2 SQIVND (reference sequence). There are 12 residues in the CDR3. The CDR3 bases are TGTGCCACGGGGGGTATAAACTATGGCTACACCTTC. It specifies CATGGINYGYTF.

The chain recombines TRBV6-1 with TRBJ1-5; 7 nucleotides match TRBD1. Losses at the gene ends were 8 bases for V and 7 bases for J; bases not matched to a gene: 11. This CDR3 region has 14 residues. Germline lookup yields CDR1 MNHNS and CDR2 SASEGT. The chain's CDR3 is CASGASGTAQPQHF. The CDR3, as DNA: TGTGCCAGCGGGGCCTCTGGGACAGCCCAGCCCCAGCATTTT.

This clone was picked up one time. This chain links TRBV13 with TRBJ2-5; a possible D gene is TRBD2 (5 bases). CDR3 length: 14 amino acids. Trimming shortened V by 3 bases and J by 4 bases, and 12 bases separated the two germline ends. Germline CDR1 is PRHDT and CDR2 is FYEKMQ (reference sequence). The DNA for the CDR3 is TGTGCCAGCAGCTTTAGAGCGGTCTCAGAGACCCAGTACTTC. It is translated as CASSFRAVSETQYF.

The CDR3 nucleotides read TGTGCCAGCAGCGCTGACAACTACGAGCAGTACTTC. Encoded protein: CASSADNYEQYF. This chain links TRBV5-4 with TRBJ2-7; D gene ambiguous. The CDR3 covers 12 residues. Trimming removed 4 bases from V and 3 bases from J, with 8 bases in between. Germline V lookup: CDR1 SGHNT, CDR2 YYREEE (reference sequence).

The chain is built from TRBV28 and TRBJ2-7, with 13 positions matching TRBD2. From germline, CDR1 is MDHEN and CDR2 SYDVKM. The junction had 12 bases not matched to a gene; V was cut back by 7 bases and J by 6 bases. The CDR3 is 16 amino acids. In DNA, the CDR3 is TGTGCCAGCACCCCTTTGACTAGCGGGAGGTCTCTCGAGCAGTACTTC. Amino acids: CASTPLTSGRSLEQYF.

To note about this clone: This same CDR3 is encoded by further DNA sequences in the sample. For the CDR3, the DNA is TGTGCCAGCAGTTCGCAGGGGGACACTGAAGCTTTCTTT. Its protein product is CASSSQGDTEAFF. The chain recombines TRBV6-6 with TRBJ1-1; 7 positions agree with TRBD1. Germline lookup yields CDR1 MNHNY and CDR2 SVGAGI (reference sequence). V lost 4 bases to trimming and J lost 3 bases; unmatched junction nucleotides: 2. There are 13 residues in the CDR3.